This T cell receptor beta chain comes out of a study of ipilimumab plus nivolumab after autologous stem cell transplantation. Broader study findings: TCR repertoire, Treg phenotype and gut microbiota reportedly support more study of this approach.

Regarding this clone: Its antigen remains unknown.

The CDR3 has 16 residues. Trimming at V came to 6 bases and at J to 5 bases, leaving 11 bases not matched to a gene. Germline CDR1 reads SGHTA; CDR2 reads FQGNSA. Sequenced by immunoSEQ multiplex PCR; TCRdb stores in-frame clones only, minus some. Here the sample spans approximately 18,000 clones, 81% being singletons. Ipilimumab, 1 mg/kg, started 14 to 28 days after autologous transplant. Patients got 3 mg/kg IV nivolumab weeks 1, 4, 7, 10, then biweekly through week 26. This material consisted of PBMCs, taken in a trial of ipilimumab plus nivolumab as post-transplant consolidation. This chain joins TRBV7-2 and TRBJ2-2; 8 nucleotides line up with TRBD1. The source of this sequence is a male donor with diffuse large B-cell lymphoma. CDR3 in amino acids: CASRSIAGGWTGELFF. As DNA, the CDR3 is TGTGCCAGCAGATCCATCGCAGGGGGCTGGACCGGGGAGCTGTTTTTT.